Reported below is one T cell receptor (beta chain). Antigen specificity is unknown. This entry is derived from a study of beta chain features in type 1 diabetes. Study-wide results and caveats: Highly expressing activated T cells could be over-counted with a cDNA template. Patients' naive, central memory and regulatory TCRB repertoires appeared more alike than those of healthy donors.

It was via CD45RO/CCR7/CD25/CD127/CD95/CD27 that CD4+ naive, central memory, regulatory and stem cell-like memory cells were sorted. Investigators reverse transcribed all isolated RNA, so they sequenced expressed TCRB transcripts. Generated by immunoSEQ multiplex PCR, the TCRdb table keeps only in-frame clones and is missing some. The data show some 100,000 clones, less than 40% seen once. The length of the CDR3 is 13 residues. After removal of 5 bases from V and 7 bases from J, the junction contained 5 bases not matched to a gene. CDR1 SGHRS and CDR2 YFSETQ come from the germline V gene. The sequenced sample consisted of stem cell memory CD4+ T cells from blood. This sequence originates from a woman aged 18 to 35 in good health. V and J are TRBV5-1 and TRBJ1-1; TRBD1 matches at 10 bases. The DNA of the CDR3 is TGCGCCAGCAGGGACAGGGGGTCGGTTGAAGCTTTCTTT. It translates to CASRDRGSVEAFF.